This entry features one T cell receptor beta chain sequence. These data belong to a study of blood T cell repertoires in COVID-19. Profiling relied on immunoSEQ multiplex PCR, and the TCRdb table lists in-frame clones only, not all of them. The sample includes around 150,000 clones, roughly 80% of them seen just once. The CDR3 is made up of 15 amino acids. V gave up 5 bases and J gave up 6 bases; unmatched junction bases: 10. Germline loops: CDR1 LNHNV, CDR2 YYDKDF (reference sequence). The TCR comes from a man aged 50-60 years with acute or convalescent COVID-19. Sequencing was done on a sample of peripheral blood. The chain uses TRBV15 and TRBJ2-1, with 7 bases that match TRBD2. The CDR3 loop reads CATSPRSGVANEQFF. In DNA, the CDR3 is TGTGCCACCAGCCCCCGCAGCGGGGTTGCCAATGAGCAGTTCTTC. Drawing the rest from reference TRBV15 and TRBJ2-1, the complete variable domain is DAMVIQNPRYQVTQFGKPVTLSCSQTLNHNVMYWYQQKSSQAPKLLFHYYDKDFNNEADTPDNFQSRRPNTSFCFLDIRSPGLGDTAMYLCATSPRSGVANEQFFGPGTRLTVL.